One and the same sample provided the 31 T cell receptor beta chains below, sequenced in a study of blood T cells in healthy people across ages (dated by TCRdb to 2015 to 2017). Library method: 5' RACE. Sequencing was performed on an Illumina HiSeq 2500. A second PCR of roughly 7 to 12 cycles was performed with a sample-barcoded 5' primer and a J-beta primer mix. Using fastp at Q25 and MiXCR, TCRdb reprocessed the public reads and kept productive beta chains. Rows merge per CDR3 protein into single entries with the most common DNA and genes. Here the sample has some 1.5 million distinct CDR3 sequences; roughly 27% occur a single time. The ten largest clones capture less than 9.5% of the sample. Sequenced input: blood. The receptors here all came from a young woman in good health.

In its sample, this clonotype was seen a few times. The chain combines TRBV20-1 with TRBJ2-7; no reliable D call. The CDR3 is 11 amino acids. V lost 5 bases and J 2 bases, leaving 7 bases between the germline ends. The germline V gene has CDR1 DFQATT and CDR2 SNEGSKA (reference sequence). CDR3 region: CSAYSAYEQYF. DNA of the CDR3: TGCAGTGCTTACAGCGCCTACGAGCAGTACTTC.

Turning to this clonotype: A clone one base away is much larger, so this may be a read error. V and J are TRBV20-1 and TRBJ2-7, with TRBD2 matching over 7 bases. Germline CDR1 is DFQATT and CDR2 is SNEGSKA (reference sequence). The CDR3 spans 17 residues. The V gene end was trimmed by 5 bases and the J gene end by 1 base; junction bases not matched to a gene: 17. The CDR3 protein is CSAPAGTGGSSSYEQYF. The CDR3 nucleotides are TGCAGTGCTCCTGCCGGGACTGGCGGGAGTTCGTCCTACGAGCAGTACTTC.

The V and J genes are TRBV4-1 and TRBJ2-5, with 10 bases that match TRBD2. This CDR3 region has 16 residues. The V gene end was trimmed by 0 bases and the J gene end by 5 bases; junction bases not matched to a gene: 6. The germline gives CDR1 MGHRA, CDR2 YSYEKL. The CDR3 nucleotides are TGCGCCAGCAGCCAAGATCGCCTAGCGGGGGTGGAGACCCAGTACTTC. As protein: CASSQDRLAGVETQYF.

Many counts were recorded for this clonotype. This chain joins TRBV3-1 and TRBJ1-4, with D tentatively TRBD1 (5 bases). The CDR3 runs 14 residues. Germline V gives CDR1 LGHDT, CDR2 YNNKEL (reference sequence). Trimming left V 2 bases short and J 3 bases short, with 7 bases between. CDR3 DNA sequence: TGTGCCAGCAGCCAACAGGGCGCTAATGAAAAACTGTTTTTT. This gives the protein CASSQQGANEKLFF.

This clonotype was detected a few times. The genes are TRBV4-1 and TRBJ2-3; TRBD2 aligns across 8 bases. Looked up from germline, CDR1 is MGHRA and CDR2 is YSYEKL. The junction had 8 bases not matched to a gene; V was cut back by 3 bases and J by 6 bases. The length of the CDR3 is 15 residues. CDR3 in amino acids: CASSHGGGSWDTQYF. In nucleotides, the CDR3 is TGCGCCAGCAGCCACGGCGGGGGGTCATGGGATACGCAGTATTTT.

This clonotype appeared many times. This rearrangement joins TRBV20-1 to TRBJ2-1, with TRBD2 identical over 10 bases. This CDR3 is built from 15 residues. V shed 3 bases, J shed 3 bases, and the junction held 5 bases outside the gene matches. Germline V gene data show CDR1 as DFQATT and CDR2 as SNEGSKA (reference sequence). CDR3 DNA sequence: TGCAGTGCTAGCGTTAGGACTAGCGGCTACAATGAGCAGTTCTTC. Amino acid sequence: CSASVRTSGYNEQFF.

As for this clonotype: One end of the junction does not line up with germline, which may come from a read error. V gene TRBV7-9 combines with J gene TRBJ2-3; perhaps TRBD2 as D (5 bases). The CDR3 consists of 14 residues. CDR1 is SEHNR and CDR2 is FQNEAQ in the germline V gene (reference sequence). CDR3 sequence (DNA): TGTGCCAGCAGCTTAGTCCTAGCCACAGATACGCGGTATTTT. This encodes CASSLVLATDTRYF.

This clonotype was seen only a few times. The V gene is TRBV5-6, the J gene TRBJ2-7; 7 positions match TRBD1. The CDR3 length is 16 residues. V dropped 0 bases and J dropped 5; count of bases not matched to a gene: 11. Looked up from germline, CDR1 is SGHDT and CDR2 is YYEEEE. CDR3 in DNA: TGTGCCAGCAGCTTGGGGCGACAGGGCGAGGGGAACGAGCAGTACTTC. Residues: CASSLGRQGEGNEQYF. Supplemented by reference TRBV5-6 and TRBJ2-7, the full variable domain reads DAGVTQSPTHLIKTRGQQVTLRCSPKSGHDTVSWYQQALGQGPQFIFQYYEEEERQRGNFPDRFSGHQFPNYSSELNVNALLLGDSALYLCASSLGRQGEGNEQYFGPGTRLTVT.

This chain joins TRBV20-1 and TRBJ2-4; TRBD2 agrees at 8 bases. The CDR3 is made up of 13 amino acids. CDR1 DFQATT and CDR2 SNEGSKA come from the germline V gene (reference sequence). The V gene end was trimmed by 3 bases and the J gene end by 7 bases; junction bases not matched to a gene: 5. The chain's CDR3 is CSARRVAGNIQYF. Written as DNA, the CDR3 is TGCAGTGCTAGGAGGGTAGCGGGGAACATTCAGTACTTC.

This clonotype was seen more than once but under ten times. The rearrangement uses TRBV29-1 and TRBJ2-1; 8 bases match TRBD2. The germline V gene encodes CDR1 SQVTM and CDR2 ANQGSEA. V was pared by 5 bases and J by 4 bases, with 10 bases of the junction left unmatched. The CDR3 is 15 residues long. The CDR3 sequence: CSVCLSGDRYNEQFF. CDR3 in DNA: TGCAGCGTTTGTCTTAGCGGGGATAGGTACAATGAGCAGTTCTTC.

This clonotype was counted only a few times. The gene calls are TRBV5-1 and TRBJ2-7; possibly TRBD2 for D (6 bases). Germline loops: CDR1 SGHRS, CDR2 YFSETQ. The CDR3 is made up of 14 amino acids. Deletions cut 5 bases from V and 3 bases from J, with 15 bases between. The chain's CDR3 is CASSPTSSNYEQYF. CDR3 DNA sequence: TGCGCCAGCAGTCCGACTAGTTCAAACTACGAGCAGTACTTC.

This clonotype was picked up a small number of times. The chain has TRBV7-2 and TRBJ2-1, with 7 nucleotides matching TRBD2. This CDR3 has 14 amino acids. Trimming took 5 bases from V and 12 from J; bases not matched to a gene: 13. The germline V gene encodes CDR1 SGHTA and CDR2 FQGNSA. In DNA, the CDR3 is TGTGCCAGCAGCCCCCGTCGTAGCGGGTGGGCGCAGTTCTTC. It codes for CASSPRRSGWAQFF. The complete variable domain, with remaining parts taken from reference TRBV7-2 and TRBJ2-1, reads GAGVSQSPSNKVTEKGKDVELRCDPISGHTALYWYRQSLGQGLEFLIYFQGNSAPDKSGLPSDRFSAERTGGSVSTLTIQRTQQEDSAVYLCASSPRRSGWAQFFGPGTRLTVL.

This clonotype was seen more than once but under ten times. This chain uses TRBV5-1 with TRBJ1-1; D remains unclear. Per germline, CDR1 SGHRS and CDR2 YFSETQ. This CDR3 contains 15 residues. V was pared by 3 bases and J by 3 bases, with 15 bases between. The CDR3 is CASSYLQWAYTEAFF. The CDR3 DNA reads as TGCGCCAGCAGCTACCTACAGTGGGCTTACACTGAAGCTTTCTTT.

The rearrangement uses TRBV11-2 and TRBJ2-5; D may be TRBD2 (7 bases). The CDR3 has 16 residues. The germline V gene has CDR1 SGHAT and CDR2 FQNNGV. The V gene lost 1 base and the J gene lost 3 bases, with 15 bases spanning the gap. CDR3 protein: CASSLAGGLVEETQYF. DNA of the CDR3: TGTGCCAGCAGCTTAGCCGGGGGGCTCGTGGAAGAGACCCAGTACTTC.

As concerns this clonotype: One base away lies a much larger clone, so this may be a sequencing read error. The chain carries TRBV20-1 and TRBJ2-4; no definite D call. Germline CDR1 is DFQATT and CDR2 is SNEGSKA (reference sequence). Trimming took 1 base from V and 2 from J, leaving 9 bases between them. CDR3 size: 14 residues. CDR3 DNA sequence: TGCAGTGCTAGAGCCCACGTAACCAAAAACATTCAGTACTTC. It is translated as CSARAHVTKNIQYF.

Details on this clonotype: A read error may explain this, as a much larger clone is one base away. The chain combines TRBV5-6 with TRBJ2-7, with D maybe TRBD2 (5 bases). Germline loops: CDR1 SGHDT, CDR2 YYEEEE. The CDR3 contains 14 residues. Trimming removed 3 bases from V and 2 bases from J, with 12 bases in between. Here the CDR3 reads CASSSLGEPYEQYF. The CDR3 DNA follows: TGTGCCAGCAGCTCCCTCGGGGAACCCTACGAGCAGTACTTC.

With respect to this clonotype: A clone one base away is much larger, so this may be a read error. The chain uses TRBV11-3 and TRBJ2-5; possibly TRBD2 for D (5 bases). Trimming shortened V by 5 bases and J by 11 bases, and 21 bases separated the two germline ends. The CDR3 is made up of 14 amino acids. Germline V gene lookup returns CDR1 SGHNT and CDR2 YENEEA. The CDR3 bases are TGTGCCAGCAGCGCCTCCTCTAGCTCCAATGAGCAGTACTTC. It is translated as CASSASSSSNEQYF.

This clonotype has more than one count but fewer than ten. This chain links TRBV20-1 with TRBJ2-7; 10 nucleotides match TRBD2. Germline V CDR1 and CDR2: DFQATT, SNEGSKA (reference sequence). The length of the CDR3 is 15 residues. V lost 5 bases, J lost 3 bases, and 10 bases stayed unmatched. The CDR3 reads CSAPIAGGTVYEQYF. Here the CDR3 DNA reads TGCAGTGCTCCCATAGCGGGGGGTACCGTCTACGAGCAGTACTTC.

This clonotype occurred once. The J gene is TRBJ1-4, the V gene TRBV3-1; TRBD1 aligns across 11 bases. CDR1 and CDR2 from the germline V gene are LGHDT and YNNKEL (reference sequence). There are 15 residues in the CDR3. V trimming: 4 bases; J trimming: 8 bases; junction bases outside the gene matches: 6. This CDR3 is CASSRLGTGGEKLFF. The CDR3 DNA reads as TGTGCCAGCAGCCGCCTAGGGACAGGGGGAGAAAAACTGTTTTTT.

This chain joins TRBV7-9 and TRBJ2-3; D unresolved. CDR1 SEHNR and CDR2 FQNEAQ come from the germline V gene (reference sequence). V was pared by 7 bases and J by 4 bases, with 12 bases between. The CDR3 is 13 amino acids. CDR3 sequence: CASNYNEADTQYF. The DNA for the CDR3 is TGTGCCAGCAACTATAATGAAGCAGATACGCAGTATTTT.

In its sample, this clonotype was seen many times. The J gene is TRBJ1-5, the V gene TRBV6-6, with D possibly being TRBD1 (6 bases). Germline V lookup: CDR1 MNHNY, CDR2 SVGAGI (reference sequence). There are 15 residues in the CDR3. V dropped 5 bases and J dropped 6 bases, with 17 bases sitting between them. The CDR3 DNA reads as TGTGCCAGCAGTAAACAGGGAATTCAGAGTCAGCCCCAGCATTTT. Translated: CASSKQGIQSQPQHF.

Note on this clonotype: The junction departs from germline at one end; a sequencing error may be responsible. The rearrangement joins TRBV20-1 to TRBJ2-1, with D possibly TRBD1 on 6 matching bases. The CDR3 runs to 14 residues. Per germline, CDR1 DFQATT and CDR2 SNEGSKA (reference sequence). Written as DNA, the CDR3 is TGCAGTGCCAGAGGGGACACCTCCTACAAGGAGCAGTTCTTC. This codes for CSARGDTSYKEQFF.

V usage is TRBV6-6 and J usage is TRBJ2-6; D call uncertain. V was shortened by 7 bases and J by 0 bases, with 7 bases between the two germline ends. Germline CDR1 is MNHNY and CDR2 is SVGAGI (reference sequence). The CDR3 runs to 14 residues. The CDR3 bases are TGTGCCAGCATTGGGAACTCTGGGGCCAACGTCCTGACTTTC. Its protein is CASIGNSGANVLTF.

This clonotype has a single count. A much larger clone lies a single base off, so this may be a read error. This rearrangement joins TRBV12-3 or TRBV12-4 to TRBJ2-1; D not certain. V lost 10 bases to trimming and J lost 2 bases, with 12 bases between them. The CDR3 is 13 residues long. CDR3 residues: CANRRIPYNEQFF. The CDR3 DNA reads TGTGCCAACCGACGTATACCCTACAATGAGCAGTTCTTC.

On this clonotype: Mismatch with germline at one junction end may stem from a read error. This chain joins TRBV2 and TRBJ2-3; the D gene is possibly TRBD2 (5 bases). The CDR3 totals 13 residues. The V gene's germline CDR1 is SNHLY and CDR2 FYNNEI. This chain's CDR3 is CASSAGMVDTKYF. CDR3 nucleotide sequence: TGTGCCAGCAGTGCCGGGATGGTAGATACGAAGTATTTT. Drawing the rest from reference TRBV2 and TRBJ2-3, the complete variable domain is EPEVTQTPSHQVTQMGQEVILRCVPISNHLYFYWYRQILGQKVEFLVSFYNNEISEKSEIFDDQFSVERPDGSNFTLKIRSTKLEDSAMYFCASSAGMVDTKYFGPGTRLTVL.

This clonotype was recorded at least ten times. The rearrangement uses TRBV20-1 and TRBJ2-5; 11 nucleotides agree with TRBD2. V was clipped by 5 bases and J by 7 bases; unmatched bases: 12. This CDR3 has 15 amino acids. Germline CDR1 and CDR2: DFQATT and SNEGSKA (reference sequence). CDR3 in amino acids: CSAPNRLAGGGTQYF. For the CDR3, the DNA is TGCAGTGCTCCGAACCGCCTAGCGGGGGGTGGGACCCAGTACTTC.

CDR3 residues: CSARDQGTKSTDTQYF. The CDR3, as DNA: TGCAGTGCTAGGGATCAAGGGACAAAGAGCACAGATACGCAGTATTTT. The V call is TRBV20-1, the J call TRBJ2-3; D may be TRBD1 (6 bases). Germline values: CDR1 DFQATT, CDR2 SNEGSKA (reference sequence). Between the trimmed V and J ends, which lost 3 bases and 0 bases, there was a span of 16 bases. The CDR3 is made up of 16 amino acids.

This clonotype was seen more than once but under ten times. The chain has TRBV30 and TRBJ2-5; TRBD2 might be the D (7 bases). Germline CDR1 GTSNPN, CDR2 SVGIG (reference sequence). The ends were cut back, 4 bases at V and 4 bases at J, with 22 bases in the middle. CDR3 length: 16 amino acids. The CDR3 spells CAWKFWKQGRGETQYF. The DNA for the CDR3 is TGTGCCTGGAAGTTTTGGAAGCAGGGGAGGGGAGAGACCCAGTACTTC.

This clonotype was found many times. The chain is built from TRBV7-3 and TRBJ2-7; D unclear. In germline, CDR1 is SGHTA, CDR2 FQGTGA. The germline V and J ends were trimmed by 2 bases and 3 bases, with 11 bases remaining between them. This CDR3 has 14 residues. The CDR3 nucleotides read TGTGCCAGCAGCTTATCGCCGAACAGCTACGAGCAGTACTTC. Encoded protein: CASSLSPNSYEQYF.

V gene TRBV5-4 combines with J gene TRBJ2-5; D unresolved. Trimming removed 0 bases from V and 5 bases from J, with 23 bases in between. This CDR3 spans 18 amino acids. Germline V lookup: CDR1 SGHNT, CDR2 YYREEE (reference sequence). The CDR3 spells CASSLEVEAPPSWETQYF. The CDR3, as DNA: TGTGCCAGCAGCTTGGAGGTTGAAGCACCGCCCTCGTGGGAGACCCAGTACTTC.

The chain recombines TRBV6-6 with TRBJ2-3, with D maybe TRBD2 (7 bases). Germline V gene data show CDR1 as MNHNY and CDR2 as SVGAGI (reference sequence). V was clipped by 2 bases and J by 2 bases, with 11 bases between them. The CDR3 is 15 residues long. The CDR3 coding sequence is TGTGCCAGCAGTTACGGGGCGGGGGCCACAGATACGCAGTATTTT. Its translation is CASSYGAGATDTQYF.